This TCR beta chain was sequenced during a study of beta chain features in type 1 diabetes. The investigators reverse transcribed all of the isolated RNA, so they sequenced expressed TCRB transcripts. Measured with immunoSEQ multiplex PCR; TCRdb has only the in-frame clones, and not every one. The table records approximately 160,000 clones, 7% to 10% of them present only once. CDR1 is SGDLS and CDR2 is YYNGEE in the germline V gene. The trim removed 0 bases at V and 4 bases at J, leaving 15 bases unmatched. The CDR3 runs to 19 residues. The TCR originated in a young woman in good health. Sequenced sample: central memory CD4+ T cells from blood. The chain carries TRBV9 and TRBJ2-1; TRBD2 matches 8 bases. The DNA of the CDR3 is TGTGCCAGCAGCGTAGCAGGTGGGGCGGTAGTAGCGGGATACAATGAGCAGTTCTTC. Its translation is CASSVAGGAVVAGYNEQFF.